This T cell receptor beta chain came from a study of T cell repertoires in cytomegalovirus infection. TCRdb ran MiXCR on the reads and lists one entry per CDR3 protein. The sample gives 500,000 to 600,000 distinct CDR3 sequences, 16% of which show up once; more than 20% is in the top ten. The sequencing sample was made of CD8+ T cells from PBMCs. The TCR was taken from a human donor in good health (CMV status not recorded). Some clones in this sample may be carry-over from other donors' samples.

CDR3 nucleotide sequence: TGTGCCTGGAGTGAGGGATTACGCTACACCTTC. The encoded protein is CAWSEGLRYTF. V is TRBV30 and J is TRBJ1-2; D remains ambiguous. Germline CDR1 is GTSNPN and CDR2 is SVGIG (reference sequence). Trimming removed 1 base at V and 9 bases at J, with 9 bases between. This CDR3 has 11 amino acids. Supplemented by reference TRBV30 and TRBJ1-2, the full variable domain reads SQTIHQWPATLVQPVGSPLSLECTVEGTSNPNLYWYRQAAGRGLQLLFYSVGIGQISSEVPQNLSASRPQDRQFILSSKKLLLSDSGFYLCAWSEGLRYTFGSGTRLTVV.